The present T cell receptor beta chain was sequenced within a study of cytotoxic CD8 clonotypes in ibrutinib-treated CLL. Study-level results: Under treatment, the uncommon public clonotypes either contracted or remained stable.

The table came from immunoSEQ multiplex PCR; TCRdb's copy has only in-frame clones and leaves some out. The sample lists fewer than 45,000 clones, roughly 45% seen once, with about 20% in the top ten. This clone was seen a handful of times. Its antigen is not identified. Cryopreserved PBMCs yielded about 2 micrograms of genomic DNA for TCR beta libraries. The sequence was collected from a human donor with chronic lymphocytic leukemia. The specimen was PBMCs, collected before ibrutinib treatment.

CDR3 in amino acids: CASSLVPSGTLDTQYF. The CDR3 nucleotides read TGTGCCAGCAGCTTAGTCCCTAGCGGGACCCTAGATACGCAGTATTTT. The chain is built from TRBV7-8 and TRBJ2-3; 9 bases agree with TRBD2. Germline CDR1 is SGHVS and CDR2 is FQNEAQ. The CDR3 contains 16 residues. The V gene end was trimmed by 1 base and the J gene end by 5 bases; junction bases not matched to a gene: 7.